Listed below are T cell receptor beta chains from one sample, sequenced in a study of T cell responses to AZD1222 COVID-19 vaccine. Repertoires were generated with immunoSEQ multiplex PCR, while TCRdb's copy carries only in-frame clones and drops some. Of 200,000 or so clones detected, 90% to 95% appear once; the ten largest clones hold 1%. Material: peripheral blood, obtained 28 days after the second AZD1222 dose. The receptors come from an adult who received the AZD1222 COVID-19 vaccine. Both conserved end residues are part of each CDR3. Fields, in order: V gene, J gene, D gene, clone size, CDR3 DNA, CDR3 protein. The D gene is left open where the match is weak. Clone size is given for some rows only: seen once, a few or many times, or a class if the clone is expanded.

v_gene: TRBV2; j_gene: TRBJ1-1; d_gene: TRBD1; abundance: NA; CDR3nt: TGTGCCAGCAGTGACCTCTCACAGGGGGGTACTGAAGCTTTCTTT; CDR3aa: CASSDLSQGGTEAFF
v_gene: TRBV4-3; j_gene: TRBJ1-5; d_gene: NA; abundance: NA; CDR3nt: TGCGCCAGCAGCCAAGCGTCGGGCTATCAGCCCCAGCATTTT; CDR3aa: CASSQASGYQPQHF
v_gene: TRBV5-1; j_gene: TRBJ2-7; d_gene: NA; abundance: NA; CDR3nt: TGCGCCAGCAGCCCAAATCCGGGGCCGAACTACGAGCAGTACTTC; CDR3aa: CASSPNPGPNYEQYF
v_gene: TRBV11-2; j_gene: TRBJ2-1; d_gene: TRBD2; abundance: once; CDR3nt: TGTGCCAGCAGCTTCGGCGGGGGGTCCCATGAGCAGTTCTTC; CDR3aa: CASSFGGGSHEQFF
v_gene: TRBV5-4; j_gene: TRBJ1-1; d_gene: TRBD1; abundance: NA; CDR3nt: TGTGCCAGCAGCTTGGCAGGGGGCATGAACACTGAAGCTTTCTTT; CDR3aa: CASSLAGGMNTEAFF
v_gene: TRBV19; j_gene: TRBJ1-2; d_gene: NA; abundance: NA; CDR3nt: TGTGCCAGTAGTCTCTCCAGGAACTATGGCTACACCTTC; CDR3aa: CASSLSRNYGYTF
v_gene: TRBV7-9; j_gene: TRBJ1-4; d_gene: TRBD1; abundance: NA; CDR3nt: TGTGCCAGCAGCCCGGGGACAGGGAATGAAAAACTGTTTTTT; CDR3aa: CASSPGTGNEKLFF
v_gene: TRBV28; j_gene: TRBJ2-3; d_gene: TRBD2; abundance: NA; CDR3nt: TGTGCCAGCAGTTTACGGCCGACTAGCGGGGCAAGCACAGATACGCAGTATTTT; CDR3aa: CASSLRPTSGASTDTQYF
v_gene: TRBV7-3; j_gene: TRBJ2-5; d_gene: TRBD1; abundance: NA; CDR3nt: TGTGCCAGCAGCGGACAGGGACAGGAGACCCAGTACTTC; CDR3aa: CASSGQGQETQYF
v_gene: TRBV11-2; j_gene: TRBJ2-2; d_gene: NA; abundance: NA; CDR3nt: TGTGCCAGCAGCCCGACCGGGCCCGGGGAGCTGTTTTTT; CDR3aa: CASSPTGPGELFF
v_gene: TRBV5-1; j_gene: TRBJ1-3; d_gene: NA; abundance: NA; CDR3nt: TGCGCCAGCAGCTTGGGGGGAGAGTCGAGAAACACCATATATTTT; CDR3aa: CASSLGGESRNTIYF
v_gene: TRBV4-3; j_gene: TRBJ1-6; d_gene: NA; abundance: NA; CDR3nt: TGCGCCAGCAGCCAAGGGACGGGGGCTAGGGCACCCCTCCACTTT; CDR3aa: CASSQGTGARAPLHF
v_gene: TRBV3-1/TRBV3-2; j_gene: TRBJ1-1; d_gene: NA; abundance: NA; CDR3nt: TGTGCCAGCAGCCCAGGGTGGAACACTGAAGCTTTCTTT; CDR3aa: CASSPGWNTEAFF
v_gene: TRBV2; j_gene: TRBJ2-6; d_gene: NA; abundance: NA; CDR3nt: TGTGCCAGCCTCCGGGGGAGTACTGGGGCCAACGTCCTGACTTTC; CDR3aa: CASLRGSTGANVLTF
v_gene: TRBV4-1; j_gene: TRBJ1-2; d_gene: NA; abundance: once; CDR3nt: TGCGCCAGCAGCCAAGATTTTCCGGTATCCTATGGCTACACCTTC; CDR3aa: CASSQDFPVSYGYTF
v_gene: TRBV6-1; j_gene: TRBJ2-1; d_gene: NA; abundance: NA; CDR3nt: TGTGCCAGCAGTGAAGAGGGGGGCCCCTACAATGAGCAGTTCTTC; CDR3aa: CASSEEGGPYNEQFF
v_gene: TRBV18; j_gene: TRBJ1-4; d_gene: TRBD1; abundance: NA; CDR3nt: TGTGCCAGCTCACCCGACAGGGGGGACGGAAAACTGTTTTTT; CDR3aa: CASSPDRGDGKLFF
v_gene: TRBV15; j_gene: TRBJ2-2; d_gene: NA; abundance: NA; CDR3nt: TGTGCCACCAGCAGCCAGAGGAGCACCGGGGAGCTGTTTTTT; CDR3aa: CATSSQRSTGELFF
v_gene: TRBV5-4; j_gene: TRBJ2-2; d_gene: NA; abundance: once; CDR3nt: TGTGCCAGCAGCTTGGCCAGGGGAAGCGGGGAGCTGTTTTTT; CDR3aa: CASSLARGSGELFF
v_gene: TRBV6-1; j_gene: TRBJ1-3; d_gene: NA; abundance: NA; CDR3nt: TGTGCCAGCAGTGCTGAACCTCGAGGCTCTGGAAACACCATATATTTT; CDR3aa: CASSAEPRGSGNTIYF
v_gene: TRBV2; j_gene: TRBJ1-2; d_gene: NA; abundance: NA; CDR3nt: TGTGCCAGCTCCAGAGCGGGTCCGGACTATGGCTACACCTTC; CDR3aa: CASSRAGPDYGYTF
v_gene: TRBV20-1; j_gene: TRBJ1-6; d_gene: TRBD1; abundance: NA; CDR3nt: TGCAGTGCTAGTCCCGCGACAGGGGGCGCCTCACCCCTCCACTTT; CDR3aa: CSASPATGGASPLHF
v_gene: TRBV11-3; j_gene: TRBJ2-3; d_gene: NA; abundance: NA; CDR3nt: TGTGCCAGCAGCTTAGGGGGCCCCGGTGCTACGCAGTATTTT; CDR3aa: CASSLGGPGATQYF
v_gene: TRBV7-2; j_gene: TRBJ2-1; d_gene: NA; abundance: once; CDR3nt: TGTGCCAGCAGTTTCGACAGGAGACCCTACAATGAGCAGTTCTTC; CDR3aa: CASSFDRRPYNEQFF
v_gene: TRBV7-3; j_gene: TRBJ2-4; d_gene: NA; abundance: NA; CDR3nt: TGTGCCAGCAGCTTAAGTATAAGGGACATTCAGTACTTC; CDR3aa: CASSLSIRDIQYF
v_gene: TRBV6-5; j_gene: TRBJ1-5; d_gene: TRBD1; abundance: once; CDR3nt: TGTGCCAGCAGAAACACAGGGGATCAGCCCCAGCATTTT; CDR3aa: CASRNTGDQPQHF
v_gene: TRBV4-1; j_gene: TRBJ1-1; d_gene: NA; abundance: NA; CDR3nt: TGCGCCAGCAGCCAGGGTCCCTTGGGGCGAGGGGATGAAGCTTTCTTT; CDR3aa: CASSQGPLGRGDEAFF
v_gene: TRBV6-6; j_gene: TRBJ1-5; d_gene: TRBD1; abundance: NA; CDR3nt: TGTGCCAGCAGTCGGACAGGGCTTCAGCCCCAGCATTTT; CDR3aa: CASSRTGLQPQHF
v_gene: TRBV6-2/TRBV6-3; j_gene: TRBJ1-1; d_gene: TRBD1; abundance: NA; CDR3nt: TGTGCCAGCAGTTATGAGGGCAGGGGGCTCACTGAAGCTTTCTTT; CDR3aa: CASSYEGRGLTEAFF
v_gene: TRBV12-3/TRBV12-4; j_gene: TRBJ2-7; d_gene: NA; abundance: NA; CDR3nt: TGTGCCAGCAGTTGGGGGATATCCTACGAGCAGTACTTC; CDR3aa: CASSWGISYEQYF
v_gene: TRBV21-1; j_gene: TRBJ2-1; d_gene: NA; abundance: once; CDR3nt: TGTGCCAGCGTATCCTTAAAGCTAGCCCCCACTGAGCAGTTCTTC; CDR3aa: CASVSLKLAPTEQFF
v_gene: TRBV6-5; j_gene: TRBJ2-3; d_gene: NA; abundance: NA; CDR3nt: TGTGCCAGCAGAACGAAGGGGGGGCCAGATACGCAGTATTTT; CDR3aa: CASRTKGGPDTQYF
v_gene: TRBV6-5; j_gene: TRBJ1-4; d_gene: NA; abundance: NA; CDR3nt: TGTGCCAGCAGCCTGGTGTTCGGGCATGAAAAACTGTTTTTT; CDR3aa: CASSLVFGHEKLFF
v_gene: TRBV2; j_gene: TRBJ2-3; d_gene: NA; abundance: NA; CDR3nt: TGTGCCAGCAGTGAACTCCGAGGGATTAGCACAGATACGCAGTATTTT; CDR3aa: CASSELRGISTDTQYF
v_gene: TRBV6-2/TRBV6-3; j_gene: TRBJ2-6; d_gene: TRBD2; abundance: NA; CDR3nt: TGTGCCAGCAGTCCAATTCTAGCGGGGGGGCTTAGCATCCTGACTTTC; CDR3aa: CASSPILAGGLSILTF
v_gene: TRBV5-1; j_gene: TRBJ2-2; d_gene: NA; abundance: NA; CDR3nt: TGCGCCAGCAGCTTGGGTCAGAACACCGGGGAGCTGTTTTTT; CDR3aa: CASSLGQNTGELFF
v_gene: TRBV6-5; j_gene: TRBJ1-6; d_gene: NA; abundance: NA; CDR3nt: TGTGCCAGCAGTTACAGGGGAAGCTCCTATAATTCACCCCTCCACTTT; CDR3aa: CASSYRGSSYNSPLHF
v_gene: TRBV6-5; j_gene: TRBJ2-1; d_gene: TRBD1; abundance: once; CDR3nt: TGTGCCAGCACCCGGGACAGGGACCTCCTGGGTGAGCAGTTCTTC; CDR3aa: CASTRDRDLLGEQFF
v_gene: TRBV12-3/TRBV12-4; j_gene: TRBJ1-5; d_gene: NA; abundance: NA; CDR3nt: TGTGCCAGCAAGCAGCAAAATCAGCCCCAGCATTTT; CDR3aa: CASKQQNQPQHF
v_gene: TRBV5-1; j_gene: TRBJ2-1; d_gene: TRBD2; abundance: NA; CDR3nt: TGCGCCAGCAGCTTGGAGTTCCTAGCGGGGGGGAGATACAATGAGCAGTTCTTC; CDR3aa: CASSLEFLAGGRYNEQFF
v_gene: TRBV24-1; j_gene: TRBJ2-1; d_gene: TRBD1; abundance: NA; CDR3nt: TGTGCCACCACACAAGCCGGGACAGGGGGATCATACAATGAGCAGTTCTTC; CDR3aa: CATTQAGTGGSYNEQFF
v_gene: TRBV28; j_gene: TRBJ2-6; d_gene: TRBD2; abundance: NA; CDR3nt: TGTGCCAGCAGTTTCCGCGGGGGGACCTCTGGGGCCAACGTCCTGACTTTC; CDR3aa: CASSFRGGTSGANVLTF